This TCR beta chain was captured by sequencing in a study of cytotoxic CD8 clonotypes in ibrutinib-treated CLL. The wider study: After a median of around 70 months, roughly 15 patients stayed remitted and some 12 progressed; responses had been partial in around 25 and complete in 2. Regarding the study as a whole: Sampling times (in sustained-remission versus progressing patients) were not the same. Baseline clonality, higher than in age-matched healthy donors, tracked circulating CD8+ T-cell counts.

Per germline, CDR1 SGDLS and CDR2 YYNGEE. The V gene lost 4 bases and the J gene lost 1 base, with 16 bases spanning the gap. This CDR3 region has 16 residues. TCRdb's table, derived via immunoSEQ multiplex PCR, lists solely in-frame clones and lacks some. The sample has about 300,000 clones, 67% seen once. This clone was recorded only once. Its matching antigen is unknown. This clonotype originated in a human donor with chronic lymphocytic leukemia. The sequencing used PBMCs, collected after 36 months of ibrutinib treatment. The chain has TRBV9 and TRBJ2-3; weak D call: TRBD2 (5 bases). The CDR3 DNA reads TGTGCCAGCAGCAAACGGACGGGGTCAGGCACAGATACGCAGTATTTT. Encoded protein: CASSKRTGSGTDTQYF.